The source of this T cell receptor (beta chain) is a study of blood T cell repertoires in COVID-19. Overall study context: Italy, Spain and the United States were the sources of the convalescent and acute COVID-19 samples. PBMCs, B-cell-depleted T cells, or T cells were the source of the cDNA or gDNA that made up the material.

In the original workflow: Amplifying reference gene primers gave estimates of nucleated cell counts. Generated by immunoSEQ multiplex PCR, the TCRdb table keeps only in-frame clones and is missing some. The DNA gave D and trimming, while V, J and clone size come from that table. In the table there are roughly 200,000 clones, approximately 87% of which are singletons. This CDR3 contains 14 residues. The germline CDR1 and CDR2 sequences are MNHEY and SMNVEV (reference sequence). Trimming stripped 5 bases from V and 0 bases from J, with 10 bases between. V is TRBV27 and J is TRBJ1-1; D unresolved. Sequenced: peripheral blood. The source is a young woman who had recovered from COVID-19. CDR3 DNA sequence: TGTGCCAGCAGTCCACTCTTCATGAACACTGAAGCTTTCTTT. Translated: CASSPLFMNTEAFF.